This TCR beta chain is drawn from a study of blood T cell repertoires in COVID-19 (dated by TCRdb to 2019 to 2021). Background on the whole study: Samples from collaborators originated in the United States, Italy and Spain and spanned both the acute and convalescent phases of COVID-19. The prospective study material was composed of cDNA or gDNA derived from T cells, B-cell-depleted T cells, or PBMCs. Deeply sampled blood TCRbeta repertoires from subjects exposed to, actively infected with, or recovered from COVID-19 were included in the dataset. The repertoires were released in a freely available public database intended as a resource for research on the immune response to SARS-CoV-2. Samples were obtained from the ongoing ImmuneRACE study (first 160 participants) and from some 1,200 subjects provided by 6 global collaborators. A de-identified subject ID, COVID-19 status, age in years and sex were almost always included in the sample metadata. Where available, HLA class I and class II types were taken from metadata supplied by the sample provider and were not determined by assay-based typing.

The full study reports these points: The quantity of clinical and demographic metadata differed by source and by participant and was supplied without curation.

Collaborating institutions collected whole blood in K2EDTA tubes following their own protocols. Collaborator samples were shipped for TCRbeta analysis as frozen whole blood, isolated PBMCs, or DNA extracted from either sample type. As concerns this clone: Its recognized antigen is unknown. Qualities for individual bases were not recorded, and no much larger clone is one base off.

The immunoSEQ Assay, a bias-controlled multiplex PCR, was used to amplify TCRbeta CDR3 regions from genomic DNA. Concerning the study's data processing: The number of nucleated cells in each sample was estimated by amplification of reference gene primers within the assay. To quantify the absolute abundance of each unique TCRbeta CDR3 rearrangement, sequence reads were collapsed and filtered. For each sample, productive Simpson clonality was calculated by taking the square root of Simpson's diversity index across productive rearrangements. In its TCRdb copy, this immuneACCESS table keeps in-frame sequences only and misses some clones. Where compared with another copy, unresolved V genes explain less than half of these, and the others have no known cause. For V, J and clone size, that table is used; D and trimming come from the DNA. The sample includes about 190,000 clones, with around 80% observed a single time. The ten largest clones capture approximately 14% of the sample.

V is pruned by 9 bases and J by 4 bases, leaving 16 bases of the junction without a gene match. From the cysteine through the phenylalanine, the CDR3 covers 16 amino acids. CDR3 DNA is the only sequence kept; it has 48 bases, read in frame from the first base. Looking up the germline V gene yields CDR1 MDHEN and CDR2 SYDVKM. Sequencing was carried out using peripheral blood. This TCR came from a young man with active or convalescent COVID-19. The sequence links TRBV28 to TRBJ1-2, and 8 bases in between align with TRBD1. The DNA reads TGTGCCAGTCTCTTGCAACAGGGGGGAGGGATCTATGGCTACACCTTC. Its coded protein is CASLLQQGGGIYGYTF.